This T cell receptor beta chain was documented in a study of OX40 agonist ivuxolimab in advanced cancers. Study in general: At 0.01 to 10 mg/kg, ivuxolimab was administered intravenously to patients every 2 weeks. At approximately 80% male, the cohort had a mean age of 60 years, ranging from about 20 to 79. Enrollees could have had prior anti-PD-1, anti-PD-L1 or anti-CTLA-4 therapy, which roughly 40% had received. Broader study findings: Relative to CD4+ cells, CD8+ T cells on average had more expanded clones.

This clone showed up just once. What it binds is unknown. Sequencing was performed with immunoSEQ multiplex PCR; in TCRdb, only in-frame clones are kept and a portion is missing. The sample has under 30,000 clones, over 75% seen once. J was trimmed by 2 bases and V by 4 bases; bases with no gene match: 8. The CDR3 contains 15 residues. From germline, CDR1 is SGHRS and CDR2 YFSETQ. The chain carries TRBV5-1 and TRBJ1-1; 7 positions agree with TRBD1. The source of this sequence is an adult with an advanced solid tumor such as melanoma, head and neck, liver or kidney cancer. Sequences were derived from CD4+ or CD8+ T cells sorted from blood, sampled in a trial of the OX40 agonist ivuxolimab. In nucleotides, the CDR3 is TGCGCCAGCAGCATCGCGTGGACAGGAAACACTGAAGCTTTCTTT. Protein product: CASSIAWTGNTEAFF.